The clone carrying this T cell receptor (beta chain) was observed a handful of times. Its antigen is still unknown. This record belongs to a study of T cells in localized non-small cell lung cancer. Points from the study as a whole: Adjacent lung was found to contain a median about 55 of the top 100 tumor clones.

Clones were read by immunoSEQ multiplex PCR, and TCRdb kept only the in-frame ones, dropping some. The sample records around 1,300 clones, 22% being singletons. The germline V gene has CDR1 SGDLS and CDR2 YYNGEE. V was pared by 5 bases and J by 5 bases, with 13 bases between. The CDR3 spans 13 residues. V gene TRBV9 combines with J gene TRBJ2-5, with D maybe TRBD1 (5 bases). The receptor comes from a male donor at least 60 years old with stage III squamous cell lung carcinoma. The sample here was normal lung tissue next to the tumor, taken before any cancer treatment. For the CDR3, the DNA is TGTGCCAGCAGTTCTGGGGCGCTGGAGACCCAGTACTTC. Its protein product is CASSSGALETQYF.